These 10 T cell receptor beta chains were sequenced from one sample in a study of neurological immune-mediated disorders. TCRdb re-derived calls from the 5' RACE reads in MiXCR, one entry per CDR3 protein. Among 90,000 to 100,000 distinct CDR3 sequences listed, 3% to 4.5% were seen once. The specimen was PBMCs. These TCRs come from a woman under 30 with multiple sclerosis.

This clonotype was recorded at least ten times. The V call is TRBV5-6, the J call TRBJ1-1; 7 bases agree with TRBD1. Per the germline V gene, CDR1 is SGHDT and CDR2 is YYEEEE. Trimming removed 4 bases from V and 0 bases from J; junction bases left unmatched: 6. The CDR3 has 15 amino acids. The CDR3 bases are TGTGCCAGCAGCGGACAGGACAGTCTGAACACTGAAGCTTTCTTT. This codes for CASSGQDSLNTEAFF.

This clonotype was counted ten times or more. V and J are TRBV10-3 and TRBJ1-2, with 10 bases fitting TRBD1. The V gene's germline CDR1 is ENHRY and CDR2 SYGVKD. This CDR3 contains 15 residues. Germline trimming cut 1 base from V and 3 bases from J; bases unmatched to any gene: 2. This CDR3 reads CAISEWTGGDYGYTF. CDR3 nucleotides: TGTGCCATCAGTGAGTGGACAGGGGGAGACTATGGCTACACCTTC.

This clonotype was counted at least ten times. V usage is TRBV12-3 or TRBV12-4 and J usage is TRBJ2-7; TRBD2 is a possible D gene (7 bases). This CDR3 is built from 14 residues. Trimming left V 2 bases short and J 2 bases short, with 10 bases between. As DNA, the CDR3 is TGTGCCAGCAGTTTATCGGGGGGCACCTACGAGCAGTACTTC. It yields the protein CASSLSGGTYEQYF.

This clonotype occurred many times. Written as DNA, the CDR3 is TGTGCCAGCAGCCCGAGACTAGCGTCTATCACAGATACGCAGTATTTT. Translated: CASSPRLASITDTQYF. The rearrangement links TRBV7-6 to TRBJ2-3, with TRBD2 matching over 8 bases. The CDR3 has 16 amino acids. V lost 5 bases and J lost 2; bases outside the gene matches: 9. Germline V gene sequence: CDR1 SGHVS, CDR2 FNYEAQ.

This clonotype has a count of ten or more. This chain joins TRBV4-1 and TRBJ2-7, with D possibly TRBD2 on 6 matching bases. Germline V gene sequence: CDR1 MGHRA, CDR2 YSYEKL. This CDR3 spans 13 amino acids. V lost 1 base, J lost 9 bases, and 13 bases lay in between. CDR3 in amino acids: CASSQVGGKGQYF. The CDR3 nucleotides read TGCGCCAGCAGCCAAGTCGGCGGGAAGGGGCAGTACTTC.

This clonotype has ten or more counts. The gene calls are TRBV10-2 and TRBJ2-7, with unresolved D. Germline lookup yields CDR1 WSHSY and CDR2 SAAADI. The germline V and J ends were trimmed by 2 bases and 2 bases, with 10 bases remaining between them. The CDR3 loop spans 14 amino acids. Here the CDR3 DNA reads TGCGCCAGCAGTGAGCAAGTCAGGCCCTACGAGCAGTACTTC. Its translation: CASSEQVRPYEQYF.

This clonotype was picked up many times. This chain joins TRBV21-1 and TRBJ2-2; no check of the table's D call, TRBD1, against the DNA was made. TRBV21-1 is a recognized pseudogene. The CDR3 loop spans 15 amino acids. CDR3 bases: TGTGCCAGCAGCATTAACAGGGGGCGGACCGGGGAGCTGTTTTTT. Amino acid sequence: CASSINRGRTGELFF.

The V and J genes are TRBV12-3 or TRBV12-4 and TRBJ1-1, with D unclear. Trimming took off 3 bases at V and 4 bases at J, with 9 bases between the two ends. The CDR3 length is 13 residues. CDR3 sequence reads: CASSFYSRTEAFF. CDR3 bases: TGTGCCAGCAGTTTCTACAGCCGCACTGAAGCTTTCTTT.

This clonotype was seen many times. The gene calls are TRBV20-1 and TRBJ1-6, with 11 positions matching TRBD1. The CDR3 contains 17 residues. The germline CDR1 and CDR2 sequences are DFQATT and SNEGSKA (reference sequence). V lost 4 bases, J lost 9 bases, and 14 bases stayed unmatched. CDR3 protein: CSAIPPRGQGVSSPLHF. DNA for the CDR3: TGCAGTGCTATCCCCCCAAGGGGACAGGGGGTTAGTTCACCCCTCCACTTT.

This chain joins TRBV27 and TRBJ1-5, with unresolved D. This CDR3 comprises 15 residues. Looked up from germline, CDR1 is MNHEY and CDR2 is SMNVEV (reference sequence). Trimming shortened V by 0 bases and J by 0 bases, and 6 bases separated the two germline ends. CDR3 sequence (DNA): TGTGCCAGCAGTTTATCAGGATATAGCAATCAGCCCCAGCATTTT. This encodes CASSLSGYSNQPQHF.